This T cell receptor beta chain was identified during a study of OX40 agonist ivuxolimab in advanced cancers. In terms of the full investigation: Ivuxolimab, which targeted the costimulatory receptor OX40 (CD134), was an agonistic, fully human IgG2 monoclonal antibody. Intravenous ivuxolimab was administered to patients every 2 weeks at six dose levels: 0.01, 0.1, 0.3, 1.5, 3 and 10 mg/kg. Of the approximately 50 dose-escalation patients, hepatocellular carcinoma was present in approximately 20, melanoma in around 15, renal cell carcinoma in 9 and head and neck cancer in 9. In the dose-escalation cohort, 65% to 85% of patients were male, and the mean age was 60 years with a range of about 23 to 79. Prior anti-PD-1, anti-PD-L1 or anti-CTLA-4 therapy was permitted, and approximately 39% of dose-escalation patients had received checkpoint inhibitors. Three dose-escalation patients achieved partial responses, one with hepatocellular carcinoma and two with cutaneous melanoma. The purpose of peripheral TCRbeta sequencing was to test whether ivuxolimab changed TCR sequence diversity and led to clonal T-cell expansion. The paper describes the monotherapy dose-escalation part (N of about 55 patients) of the phase I trial of ivuxolimab.

The trial excluded patients who had a history of autoimmune disease or who were on systemic immunosuppression. Peripheral blood for TCR sequencing was collected from all dose cohorts at baseline, on cycle 4 day 1, and on cycle 7 day 1. The samples were drawn from a first-in-human, open-label, multicenter phase I dose-escalation trial of ivuxolimab. The trial enrolled adults with locally advanced or metastatic head and neck squamous cell, hepatocellular, melanoma or renal cell carcinoma. Before TCR sequencing, CD4+ and CD8+ T cells were separately sorted from peripheral blood. Overall study results and their limits: Low levels of normalized T-cell clonal expansion were also seen in some patients who did not respond. In the 0.1-3.0 mg/kg groups, partial responders were among the patients with the lowest normalized peripheral clonal expansion, particularly in CD8+ T cells. The antigen specificity of the peripheral T cells that underwent clonal expansion was not determined. At doses of 0.1 to 3.0 mg/kg, clonal expansion of both CD4+ and CD8+ T cells in blood was seen between baseline and week 6. After ivuxolimab, CD8+ T cells had more expanded clones than CD4+ T cells on average.

A word on this clone: The antigen this receptor binds is unknown. Per-nucleotide qualities are absent, and no much larger clonotype sits a single base away.

The germline V gene encodes CDR1 MNHEY and CDR2 SMNVEV (reference sequence). V is pared back by 6 bases and J by 1 base, with 12 bases lying between the germline termini. The CDR3 runs 14 residues from the cysteine to the phenylalanine. Only CDR3 DNA remains: 42 bases, in frame from the first base. To sequence the TCRbeta CDR3 region, genomic DNA was isolated from the sorted cells. The immunoSEQ Assay was used to sequence the TCRbeta CDR3 regions. This immuneACCESS table, as held by TCRdb, lists in-frame sequences with V and J called but not all clones. Of the missing ones, under half trace to an unresolved V gene in checked studies; the others have no known cause. The sample includes roughly 100,000 clones, with about 90% observed a single time. 0.7% to 1% of the sample lies in the top ten.

The input for sequencing was CD4+ or CD8+ T cells sorted from blood, taken in a trial of the OX40 agonist ivuxolimab. This TCR derives from an adult with an advanced solid tumor such as melanoma, head and neck, liver or kidney cancer. The rearranged chain carries TRBV27 and TRBJ1-1; perhaps TRBD1 is the D gene, with 6 bases matching. The DNA reads TGTGCCAGCAGCCGGGACAACCGGAACACTGAAGCTTTCTTT. Its protein product is CASSRDNRNTEAFF.